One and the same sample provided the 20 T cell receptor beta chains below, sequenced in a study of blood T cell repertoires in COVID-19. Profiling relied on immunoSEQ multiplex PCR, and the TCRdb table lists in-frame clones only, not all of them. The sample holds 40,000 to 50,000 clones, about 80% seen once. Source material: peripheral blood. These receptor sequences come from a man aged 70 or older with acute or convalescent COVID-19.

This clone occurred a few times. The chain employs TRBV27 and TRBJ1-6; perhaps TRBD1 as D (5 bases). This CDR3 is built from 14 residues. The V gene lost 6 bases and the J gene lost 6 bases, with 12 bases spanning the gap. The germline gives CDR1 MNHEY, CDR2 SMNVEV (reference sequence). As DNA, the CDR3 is TGTGCCAGCAGGCGTCGGGGGGGTAATTCACCCCTCCACTTT. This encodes CASRRRGGNSPLHF.

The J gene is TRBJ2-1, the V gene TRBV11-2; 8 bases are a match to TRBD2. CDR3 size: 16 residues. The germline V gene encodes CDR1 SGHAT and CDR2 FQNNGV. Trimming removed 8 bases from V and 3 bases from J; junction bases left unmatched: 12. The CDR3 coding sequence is TGTGCCAGCCGTAGGGGGGCGGGAGGCCGCTACAATGAGCAGTTCTTC. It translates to CASRRGAGGRYNEQFF.

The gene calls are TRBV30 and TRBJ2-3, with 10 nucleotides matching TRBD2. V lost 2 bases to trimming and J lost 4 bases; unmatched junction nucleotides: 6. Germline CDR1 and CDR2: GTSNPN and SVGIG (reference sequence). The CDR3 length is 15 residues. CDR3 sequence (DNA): TGTGCCTGGAGTTTGAGAGCGGGAGGGTCAGATACGCAGTATTTT. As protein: CAWSLRAGGSDTQYF. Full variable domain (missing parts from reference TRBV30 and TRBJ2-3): SQTIHQWPATLVQPVGSPLSLECTVEGTSNPNLYWYRQAAGRGLQLLFYSVGIGQISSEVPQNLSASRPQDRQFILSSKKLLLSDSGFYLCAWSLRAGGSDTQYFGPGTRLTVL.

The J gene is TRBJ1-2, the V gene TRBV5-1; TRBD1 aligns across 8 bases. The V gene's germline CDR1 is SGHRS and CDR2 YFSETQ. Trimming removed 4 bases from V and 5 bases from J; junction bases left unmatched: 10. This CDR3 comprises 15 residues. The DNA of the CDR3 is TGCGCCAGCAGCCTTGAGGCTCAGGGGGCTTATGGCTACACCTTC. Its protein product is CASSLEAQGAYGYTF.

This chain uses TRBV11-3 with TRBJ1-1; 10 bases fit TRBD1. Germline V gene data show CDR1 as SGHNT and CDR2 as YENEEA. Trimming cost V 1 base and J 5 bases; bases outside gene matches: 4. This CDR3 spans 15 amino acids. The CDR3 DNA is TGTGCCAGCAGCTTAGGACAGGGGGCCAATACTGAAGCTTTCTTT. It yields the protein CASSLGQGANTEAFF.

The CDR3: CASRFKGGPGLGAYEQYF. The CDR3 nucleotides read TGTGCCAGCAGGTTTAAAGGGGGACCGGGACTAGGGGCTTACGAGCAGTACTTC. This chain links TRBV5-4 with TRBJ2-7; 8 bases agree with TRBD2. The CDR3 has 18 residues. V lost 5 bases, J lost 4 bases, and 20 bases stayed unmatched. Germline CDR1 reads SGHNT; CDR2 reads YYREEE (reference sequence). Drawing the rest from reference TRBV5-4 and TRBJ2-7, the complete variable domain is ETGVTQSPTHLIKTRGQQVTLRCSSQSGHNTVSWYQQALGQGPQFIFQYYREEENGRGNFPPRFSGLQFPNYSSELNVNALELDDSALYLCASRFKGGPGLGAYEQYFGPGTRLTVT.

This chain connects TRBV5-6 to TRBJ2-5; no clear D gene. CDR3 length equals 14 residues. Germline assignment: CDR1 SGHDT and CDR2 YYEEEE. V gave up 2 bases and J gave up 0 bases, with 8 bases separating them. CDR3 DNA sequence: TGTGCCAGCAGCTTAACTGTAGACCAAGAGACCCAGTACTTC. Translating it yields CASSLTVDQETQYF. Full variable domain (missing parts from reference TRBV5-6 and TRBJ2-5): DAGVTQSPTHLIKTRGQQVTLRCSPKSGHDTVSWYQQALGQGPQFIFQYYEEEERQRGNFPDRFSGHQFPNYSSELNVNALLLGDSALYLCASSLTVDQETQYFGPGTRLLVL.

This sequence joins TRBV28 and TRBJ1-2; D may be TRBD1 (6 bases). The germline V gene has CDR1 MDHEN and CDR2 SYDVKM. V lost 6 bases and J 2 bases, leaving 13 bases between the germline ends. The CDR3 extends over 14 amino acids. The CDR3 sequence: CASSAHRENYGYTF. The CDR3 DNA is TGTGCCAGCAGCGCCCACAGGGAAAACTATGGCTACACCTTC.

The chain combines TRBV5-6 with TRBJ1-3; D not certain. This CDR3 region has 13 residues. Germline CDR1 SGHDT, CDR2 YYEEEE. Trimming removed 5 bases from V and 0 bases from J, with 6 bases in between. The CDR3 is CASRAVSGNTIYF. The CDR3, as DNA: TGTGCCAGCAGGGCCGTCTCTGGAAACACCATATATTTT.

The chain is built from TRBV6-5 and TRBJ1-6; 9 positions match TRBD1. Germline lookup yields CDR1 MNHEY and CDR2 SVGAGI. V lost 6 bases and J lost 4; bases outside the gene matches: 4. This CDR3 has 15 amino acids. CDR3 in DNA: TGTGCCAGCAGCCGGGACAGGGTGTATAATTCACCCCTCCACTTT. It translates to CASSRDRVYNSPLHF.

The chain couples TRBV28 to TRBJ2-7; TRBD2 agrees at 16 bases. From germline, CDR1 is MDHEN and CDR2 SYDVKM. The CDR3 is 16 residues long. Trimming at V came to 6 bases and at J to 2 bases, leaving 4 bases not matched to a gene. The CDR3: CASSSGTSGGAYEQYF. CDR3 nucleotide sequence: TGTGCCAGCAGCTCAGGGACTAGCGGGGGGGCCTACGAGCAGTACTTC.

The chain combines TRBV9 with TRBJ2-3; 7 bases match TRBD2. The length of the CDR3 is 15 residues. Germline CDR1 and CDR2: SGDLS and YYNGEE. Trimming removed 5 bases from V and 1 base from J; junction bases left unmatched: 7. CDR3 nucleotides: TGTGCCAGCAGGGCACTAAGCGGGGGCACAGATACGCAGTATTTT. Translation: CASRALSGGTDTQYF. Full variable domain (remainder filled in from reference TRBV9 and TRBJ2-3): DSGVTQTPKHLITATGQRVTLRCSPRSGDLSVYWYQQSLDQGLQFLIQYYNGEERAKGNILERFSAQQFPDLHSELNLSSLELGDSALYFCASRALSGGTDTQYFGPGTRLTVL.

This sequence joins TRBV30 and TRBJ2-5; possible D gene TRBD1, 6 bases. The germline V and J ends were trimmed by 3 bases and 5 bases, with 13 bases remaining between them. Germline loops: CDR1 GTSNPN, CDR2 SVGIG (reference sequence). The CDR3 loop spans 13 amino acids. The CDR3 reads CAWRSTGMETQYF. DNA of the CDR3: TGTGCCTGGAGATCCACAGGGATGGAGACCCAGTACTTC.

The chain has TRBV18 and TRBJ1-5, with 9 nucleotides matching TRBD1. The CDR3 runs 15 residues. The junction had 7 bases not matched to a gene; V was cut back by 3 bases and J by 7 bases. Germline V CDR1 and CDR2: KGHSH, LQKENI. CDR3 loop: CASSPRTGEGQPQHF. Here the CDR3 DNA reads TGTGCCAGCTCACCCAGGACAGGGGAAGGGCAGCCCCAGCATTTT.

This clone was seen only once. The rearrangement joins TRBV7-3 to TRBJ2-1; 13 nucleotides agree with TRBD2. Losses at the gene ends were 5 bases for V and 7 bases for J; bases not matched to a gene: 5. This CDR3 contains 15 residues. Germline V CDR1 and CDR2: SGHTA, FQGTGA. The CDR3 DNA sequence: TGTGCCAGCAGCCCACTAGCGGGAGGGCCTAATGAGCAGTTCTTC. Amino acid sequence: CASSPLAGGPNEQFF.

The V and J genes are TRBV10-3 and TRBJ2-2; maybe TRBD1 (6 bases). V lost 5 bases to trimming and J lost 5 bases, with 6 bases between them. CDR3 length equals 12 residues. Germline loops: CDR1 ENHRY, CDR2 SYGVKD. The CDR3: CAISQGTGELFF. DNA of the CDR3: TGTGCCATCAGTCAGGGGACCGGGGAGCTGTTTTTT.

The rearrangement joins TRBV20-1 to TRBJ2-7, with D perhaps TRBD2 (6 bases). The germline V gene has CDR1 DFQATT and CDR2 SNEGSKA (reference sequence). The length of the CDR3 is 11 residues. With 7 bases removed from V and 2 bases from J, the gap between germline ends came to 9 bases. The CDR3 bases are TGCAGTGGGCGCGGGGCCTACGAGCAGTACTTC. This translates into CSGRGAYEQYF.

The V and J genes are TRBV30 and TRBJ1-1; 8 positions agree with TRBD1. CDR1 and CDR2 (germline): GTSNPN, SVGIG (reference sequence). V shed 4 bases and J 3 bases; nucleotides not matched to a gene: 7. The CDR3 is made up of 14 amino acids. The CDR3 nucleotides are TGTGCCTGGAACACCGGACAGGGATACACTGAAGCTTTCTTT. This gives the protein CAWNTGQGYTEAFF.

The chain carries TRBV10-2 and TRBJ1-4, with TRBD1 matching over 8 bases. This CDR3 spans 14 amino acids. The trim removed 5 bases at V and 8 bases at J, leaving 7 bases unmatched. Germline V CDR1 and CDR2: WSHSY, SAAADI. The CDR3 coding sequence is TGCGCCAGCAGTCACAGGGGGGAGGCGGAAAAACTGTTTTTT. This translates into CASSHRGEAEKLFF.

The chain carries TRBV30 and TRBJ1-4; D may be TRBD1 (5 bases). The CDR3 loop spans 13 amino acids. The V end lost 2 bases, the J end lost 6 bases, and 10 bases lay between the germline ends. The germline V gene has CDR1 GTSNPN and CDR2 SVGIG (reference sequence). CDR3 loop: CAWSRGLDEKLFF. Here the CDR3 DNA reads TGTGCCTGGAGTCGGGGACTGGATGAAAAACTGTTTTTT.